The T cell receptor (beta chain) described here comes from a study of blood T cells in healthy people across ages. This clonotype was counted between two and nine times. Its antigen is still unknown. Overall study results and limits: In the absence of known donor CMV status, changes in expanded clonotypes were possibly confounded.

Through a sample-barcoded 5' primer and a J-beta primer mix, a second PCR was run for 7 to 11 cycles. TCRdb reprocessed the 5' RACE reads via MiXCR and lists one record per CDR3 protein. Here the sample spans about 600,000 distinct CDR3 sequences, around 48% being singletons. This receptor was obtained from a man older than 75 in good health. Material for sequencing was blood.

Here the CDR3 DNA reads TGTGCCATCAGTGAGTCAACGGGAGGGCCACTCGAGCAGTACTTC. Translated, it gives CAISESTGGPLEQYF. The chain carries TRBV10-3 and TRBJ2-7; 8 bases align to TRBD2. CDR1 and CDR2 from the germline V gene are ENHRY and SYGVKD. The V segment lost 0 bases and the J segment 6 bases; nucleotides outside the gene matches: 7. This CDR3 is built from 15 residues.